This T cell receptor (beta chain) is from a study of CD8 T cells in ankylosing spondylitis. TCRdb redid the calling of the 5' RACE reads with MiXCR, one entry per CDR3 protein. Of 150,000 to 200,000 distinct CDR3 sequences listed, under 35% were seen once; the top ten hold 6%. Points from the study as a whole: From matched ankylosing spondylitis synovial fluid, disease-linked clones were reportedly recovered at significantly enriched levels. CD8+ by phenotype, disease-linked clones were relatively rare in peripheral blood.

With regard to this clonotype: The target antigen is unknown.

V was trimmed by 8 bases and J by 8 bases, leaving 13 bases between them. The germline CDR1 and CDR2 sequences are LGHNT and FRNRAP. The CDR3 is 13 amino acids. Source material: synovial fluid, either unsorted or a sorted T cell fraction (not recorded which). This clonotype was obtained from a male donor with ankylosing spondylitis. V and J are TRBV12-5 and TRBJ1-6; TRBD1 is a possible D gene (5 bases). CDR3 nucleotide sequence: TGTGCTAGTCGGGGGAGGGATGATTCACCCCTCCACTTT. Translated, it gives CASRGRDDSPLHF.